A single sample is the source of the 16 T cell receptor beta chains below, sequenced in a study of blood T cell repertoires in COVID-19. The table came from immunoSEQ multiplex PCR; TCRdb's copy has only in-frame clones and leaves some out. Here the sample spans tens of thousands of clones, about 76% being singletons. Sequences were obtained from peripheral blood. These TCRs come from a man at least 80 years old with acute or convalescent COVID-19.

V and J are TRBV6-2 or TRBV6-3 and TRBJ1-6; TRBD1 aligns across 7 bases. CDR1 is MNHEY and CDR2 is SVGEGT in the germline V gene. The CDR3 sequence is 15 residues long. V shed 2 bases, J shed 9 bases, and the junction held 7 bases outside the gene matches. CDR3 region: CASSYLRQGASPLHF. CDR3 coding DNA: TGTGCCAGCAGTTACCTCCGACAGGGAGCTTCACCCCTCCACTTT.

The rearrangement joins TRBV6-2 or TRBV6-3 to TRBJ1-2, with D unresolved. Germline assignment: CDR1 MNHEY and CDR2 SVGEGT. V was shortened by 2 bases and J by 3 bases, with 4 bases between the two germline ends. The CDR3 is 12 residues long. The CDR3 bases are TGTGCCAGCAGTTACCAGGACTATGGCTACACCTTC. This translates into CASSYQDYGYTF.

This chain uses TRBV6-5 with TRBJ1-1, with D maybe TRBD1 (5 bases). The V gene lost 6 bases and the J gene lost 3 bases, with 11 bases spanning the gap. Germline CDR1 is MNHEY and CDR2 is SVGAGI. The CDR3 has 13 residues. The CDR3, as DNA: TGTGCCAGCAGACGTTTAGGGGACACTGAAGCTTTCTTT. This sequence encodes CASRRLGDTEAFF.

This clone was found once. The CDR3 region is CASSTGQAGTEAFF. For the CDR3, the DNA is TGTGCCAGCAGTACGGGACAGGCTGGAACTGAAGCTTTCTTT. V usage is TRBV6-6 and J usage is TRBJ1-1, with TRBD1 matching 8 bases. There are 14 residues in the CDR3. The V gene's germline CDR1 is MNHNY and CDR2 SVGAGI (reference sequence). The ends lost 5 bases at V and 5 bases at J; junction bases unmatched: 7.

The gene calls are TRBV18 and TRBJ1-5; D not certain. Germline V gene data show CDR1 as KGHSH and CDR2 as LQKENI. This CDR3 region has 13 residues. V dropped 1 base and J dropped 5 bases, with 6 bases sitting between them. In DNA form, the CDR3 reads TGTGCCAGCTCACCACAGAGGGATCAGCCCCAGCATTTT. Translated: CASSPQRDQPQHF. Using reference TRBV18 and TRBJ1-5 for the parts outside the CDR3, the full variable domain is NAGVMQNPRHLVRRRGQEARLRCSPMKGHSHVYWYRQLPEEGLKFMVYLQKENIIDESGMPKERFSAEFPKEGPSILRIQQVVRGDSAAYFCASSPQRDQPQHFGDGTRLSIL.

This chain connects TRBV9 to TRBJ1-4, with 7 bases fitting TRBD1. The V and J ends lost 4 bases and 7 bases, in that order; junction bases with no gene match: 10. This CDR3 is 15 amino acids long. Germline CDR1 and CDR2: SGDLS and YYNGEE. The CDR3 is CASSSSQGISEKLFF. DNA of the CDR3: TGTGCCAGCAGCTCATCACAGGGGATAAGTGAAAAACTGTTTTTT.

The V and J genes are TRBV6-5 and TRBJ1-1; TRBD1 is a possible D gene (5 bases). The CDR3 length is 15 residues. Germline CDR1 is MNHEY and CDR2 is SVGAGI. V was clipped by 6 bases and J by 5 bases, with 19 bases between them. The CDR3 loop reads CASRPSGKLTTEAFF. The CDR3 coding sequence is TGTGCCAGCAGACCTTCAGGGAAACTTACGACTGAAGCTTTCTTT.

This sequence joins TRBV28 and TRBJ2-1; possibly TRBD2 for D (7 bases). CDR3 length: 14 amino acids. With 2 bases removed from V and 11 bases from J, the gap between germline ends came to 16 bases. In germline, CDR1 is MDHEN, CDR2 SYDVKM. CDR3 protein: CASSLGGGTRKQFF. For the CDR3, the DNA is TGTGCCAGCAGTTTAGGGGGAGGGACACGTAAGCAGTTCTTC. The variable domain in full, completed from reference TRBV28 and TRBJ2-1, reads DVKVTQSSRYLVKRTGEKVFLECVQDMDHENMFWYRQDPGLGLRLIYFSYDVKMKEKGDIPEGYSVSREKKERFSLILESASTNQTSMYLCASSLGGGTRKQFFGPGTRLTVL.

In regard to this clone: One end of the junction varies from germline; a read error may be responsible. CDR3 region: CASNSGRAGGLRNF. In DNA, the CDR3 is TGTGCCAGCAATAGCGGGAGGGCCGGGGGGCTAAGGAACTTC. This chain connects TRBV2 to TRBJ2-7; 11 bases match TRBD2. CDR3 size: 14 residues. Germline V lookup: CDR1 SNHLY, CDR2 FYNNEI.

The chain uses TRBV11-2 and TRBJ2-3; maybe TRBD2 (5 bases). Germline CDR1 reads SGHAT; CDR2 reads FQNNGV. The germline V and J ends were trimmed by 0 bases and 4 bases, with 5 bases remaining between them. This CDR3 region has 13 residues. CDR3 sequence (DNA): TGTGCCAGCAGCTTAGAGAGGGCAGATACGCAGTATTTT. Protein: CASSLERADTQYF.

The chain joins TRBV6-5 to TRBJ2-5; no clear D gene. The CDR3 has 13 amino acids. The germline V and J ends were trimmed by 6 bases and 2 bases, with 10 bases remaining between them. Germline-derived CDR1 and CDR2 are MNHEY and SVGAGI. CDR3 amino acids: CASRTTVQETQYF. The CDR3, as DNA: TGTGCCAGCAGAACGACTGTACAAGAGACCCAGTACTTC.

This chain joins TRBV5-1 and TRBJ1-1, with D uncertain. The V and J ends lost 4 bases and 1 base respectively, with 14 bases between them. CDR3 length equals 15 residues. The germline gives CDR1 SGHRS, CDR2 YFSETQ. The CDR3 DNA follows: TGCGCCAGCAGCCAAGCTACCGGGAGGAACACTGAAGCTTTCTTT. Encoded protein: CASSQATGRNTEAFF.

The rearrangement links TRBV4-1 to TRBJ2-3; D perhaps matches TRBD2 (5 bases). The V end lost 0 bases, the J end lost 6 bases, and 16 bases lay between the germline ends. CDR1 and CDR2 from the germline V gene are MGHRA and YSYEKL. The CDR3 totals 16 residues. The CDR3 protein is CASSQDPHTAGDTQYF. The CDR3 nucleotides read TGCGCCAGCAGCCAAGACCCCCACACTGCGGGTGATACGCAGTATTTT.

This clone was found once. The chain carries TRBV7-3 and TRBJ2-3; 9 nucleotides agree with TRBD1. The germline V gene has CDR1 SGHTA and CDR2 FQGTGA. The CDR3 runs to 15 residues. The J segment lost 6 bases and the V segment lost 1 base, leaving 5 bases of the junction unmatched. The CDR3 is CASSLIGQGTDTQYF. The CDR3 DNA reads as TGTGCCAGCAGCTTAATTGGACAGGGGACCGATACGCAGTATTTT.

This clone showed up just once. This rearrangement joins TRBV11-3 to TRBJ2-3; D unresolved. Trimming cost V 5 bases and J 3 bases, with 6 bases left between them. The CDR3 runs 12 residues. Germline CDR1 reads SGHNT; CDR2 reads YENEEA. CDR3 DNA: TGTGCCAGCAGCCACACGACAGATACGCAGTATTTT. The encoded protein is CASSHTTDTQYF.

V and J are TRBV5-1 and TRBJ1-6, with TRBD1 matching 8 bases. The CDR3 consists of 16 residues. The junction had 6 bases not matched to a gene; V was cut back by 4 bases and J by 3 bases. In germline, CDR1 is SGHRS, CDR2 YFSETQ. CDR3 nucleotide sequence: TGCGCCAGCAGCGCTAGACAGGGGCGCTATAATTCACCCCTCCACTTT. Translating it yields CASSARQGRYNSPLHF.